Below, 15 T cell receptor beta chains from the same sample are listed, as sequenced in a study of blood T cell repertoires in COVID-19. The repertoire was sequenced with immunoSEQ multiplex PCR; TCRdb's copy has only in-frame clones and lacks some. The sample holds about 130,000 clones, roughly 90% seen once. The source material was PBMCs or T cells enriched from blood (not recorded which). The receptors originated from a woman between 45 and 60 years old who had recovered from COVID-19.

The J gene is TRBJ2-7, the V gene TRBV24-1, with 7 bases fitting TRBD1. The CDR3 consists of 14 residues. Losses at the gene ends were 3 bases for V and 7 bases for J; bases not matched to a gene: 8. CDR1 is KGHDR and CDR2 is SFDVKD in the germline V gene. The CDR3 coding sequence is TGTGCCACCAGTGATCTTGAGGGGGCGGAGGAGCAGTACTTC. It yields the protein CATSDLEGAEEQYF.

The V call is TRBV4-1, the J call TRBJ1-5, with 7 bases lining up with TRBD1. The CDR3 covers 15 residues. V was pared by 5 bases and J by 1 base, with 5 bases of the junction left unmatched. Germline CDR1 and CDR2: MGHRA and YSYEKL. The CDR3 region is CASSYGTASNQPQHF. Here the CDR3 DNA reads TGCGCCAGCAGCTACGGGACAGCAAGCAATCAGCCCCAGCATTTT.

This chain joins TRBV19 and TRBJ2-3, with D perhaps TRBD1 (5 bases). Trimming took 6 bases from V and 0 from J, leaving 10 bases between them. In germline, CDR1 is LNHDA, CDR2 SQIVND (reference sequence). CDR3 length: 14 amino acids. The CDR3 region is CASRQGTSTDTQYF. The CDR3 bases are TGTGCCAGTAGGCAGGGTACTAGCACAGATACGCAGTATTTT.

The V gene is TRBV2, the J gene TRBJ2-5; 8 nucleotides match TRBD2. CDR3 length equals 14 residues. The germline CDR1 and CDR2 sequences are SNHLY and FYNNEI. With 2 bases clipped from V and 5 bases from J, the junction kept 4 bases outside the gene matches. For the CDR3, the DNA is TGTGCCAGCAGTGAACGGACTAGCCGGGAGACCCAGTACTTC. It translates to CASSERTSRETQYF.

CDR3 sequence (DNA): TGTGCCAGCAGCCCCGGACTAGCGGGGGCGTACCAAGAGACCCAGTACTTC. Protein: CASSPGLAGAYQETQYF. J is TRBJ2-5 and V is TRBV5-4, with TRBD2 matching 13 bases. The CDR3 contains 17 residues. Germline lookup yields CDR1 SGHNT and CDR2 YYREEE (reference sequence). J was trimmed by 0 bases and V by 4 bases; bases with no gene match: 6.

This clone has only one observation. This chain links TRBV18 with TRBJ1-5, with D perhaps matching TRBD1 (6 bases). The CDR3 is made up of 13 amino acids. CDR1 KGHSH and CDR2 LQKENI come from the germline V gene. V dropped 2 bases and J dropped 6 bases, with 8 bases sitting between them. Here the CDR3 DNA reads TGTGCCAGCTCACCAATGGGGGCTCAGCCCCAGCATTTT. Translating gives CASSPMGAQPQHF.

This clone was counted between two and nine times. The V and J genes are TRBV28 and TRBJ1-1; TRBD1 might be the D (6 bases). The CDR3 totals 16 residues. Trimming removed 7 bases at V and 9 bases at J, with 27 bases between. Germline V gene sequence: CDR1 MDHEN, CDR2 SYDVKM. CDR3: CASISFLRQEPFQAFF. The CDR3 DNA follows: TGTGCCAGCATAAGTTTCCTACGACAGGAGCCGTTTCAAGCTTTCTTT.

The chain carries TRBV6-1 and TRBJ1-4, with D perhaps matching TRBD1 (5 bases). The ends were cut back, 1 base at V and 8 bases at J, with 14 bases in the middle. This CDR3 has 15 residues. Germline V gives CDR1 MNHNS, CDR2 SASEGT. In nucleotides, the CDR3 is TGTGCCAGCAGTGAAGAAGGAGGGGCCCCCGAAAAACTGTTTTTT. This gives the protein CASSEEGGAPEKLFF.

V is TRBV2 and J is TRBJ2-7, with 8 nucleotides matching TRBD1. V shed 7 bases, J shed 2 bases, and the junction held 4 bases outside the gene matches. The CDR3 has 13 amino acids. CDR1 is SNHLY and CDR2 is FYNNEI in the germline V gene. CDR3 nucleotide sequence: TGTGCCAGCAAAGGGACAGGAGCCTACGAGCAGTACTTC. Translating it yields CASKGTGAYEQYF.

Only one count was recorded for this clone. The same CDR3 can be traced to other DNA sequences in this sample. DNA of the CDR3: TGTGCCATCAGTGAGTCAGGAGGGAATCAGCCCCAGCATTTT. Translating gives CAISESGGNQPQHF. V gene TRBV10-3 combines with J gene TRBJ1-5, with D unresolved. The CDR3 loop spans 14 amino acids. Deletions cut 0 bases from V and 4 bases from J, with 7 bases between. Per germline, CDR1 ENHRY and CDR2 SYGVKD.

This clone was observed a single time. The rearrangement uses TRBV18 and TRBJ1-3, with D possibly being TRBD1 (6 bases). Trimming stripped 3 bases from V and 4 bases from J, with 13 bases between. Germline V lookup: CDR1 KGHSH, CDR2 LQKENI. The CDR3 loop spans 15 amino acids. CDR3 DNA sequence: TGTGCCAGCTCACCGAAACAGGGTTGGGGAAACACCATATATTTT. As protein: CASSPKQGWGNTIYF.

This chain uses TRBV11-3 with TRBJ1-1; D not resolved. Germline CDR1 and CDR2: SGHNT and YENEEA. The CDR3 has 14 residues. The V end lost 3 bases, the J end lost 2 bases, and 10 bases lay between the germline ends. For the CDR3, the DNA is TGTGCCAGCAGCTTCCCCGGAGGTAACACTGAAGCTTTCTTT. As protein: CASSFPGGNTEAFF.

The chain is built from TRBV4-1 and TRBJ1-4; D is unclear. Germline CDR1 is MGHRA and CDR2 is YSYEKL. CDR3 length equals 16 residues. Trimming shortened V by 4 bases and J by 0 bases, and 12 bases separated the two germline ends. The CDR3 nucleotides are TGCGCCAGCAGCCCCGTCCCGGGAGCAACTAATGAAAAACTGTTTTTT. It translates to CASSPVPGATNEKLFF.

The table lists this clone with a few counts. The chain uses TRBV29-1 and TRBJ1-1; 9 bases align to TRBD1. This CDR3 contains 14 residues. Germline trimming cut 5 bases from V and 2 bases from J; bases unmatched to any gene: 6. Germline assignment: CDR1 SQVTM and CDR2 ANQGSEA. CDR3 loop: CSVLGTGGNTEAFF. CDR3 nucleotide sequence: TGCAGCGTTCTTGGAACAGGGGGCAACACTGAAGCTTTCTTT.

The gene calls are TRBV3-1 (or the pseudogene TRBV3-2) and TRBJ2-1; D is perhaps TRBD1 (5 bases). The germline gives CDR1 LGHDT, CDR2 YNNKEL (reference sequence). The V gene lost 0 bases and the J gene lost 9 bases, with 9 bases spanning the gap. The CDR3 contains 13 residues. CDR3 in DNA: TGTGCCAGCAGCCAAGAAGGGGCCGGTGAGCAGTTCTTC. Amino acids: CASSQEGAGEQFF.